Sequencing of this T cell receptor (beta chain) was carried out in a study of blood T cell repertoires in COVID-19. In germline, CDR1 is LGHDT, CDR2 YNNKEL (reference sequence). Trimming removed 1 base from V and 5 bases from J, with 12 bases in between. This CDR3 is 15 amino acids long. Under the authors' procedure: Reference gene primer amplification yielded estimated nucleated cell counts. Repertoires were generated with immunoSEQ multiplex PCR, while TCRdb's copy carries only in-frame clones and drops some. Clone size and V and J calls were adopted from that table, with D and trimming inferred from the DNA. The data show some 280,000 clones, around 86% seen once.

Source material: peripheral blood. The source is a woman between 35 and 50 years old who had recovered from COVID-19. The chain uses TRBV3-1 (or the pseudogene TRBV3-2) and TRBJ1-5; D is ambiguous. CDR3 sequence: CASSQVGGGDQPQHF. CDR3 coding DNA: TGTGCCAGCAGCCAAGTAGGAGGAGGCGATCAGCCCCAGCATTTT.